This T cell receptor beta chain comes out of a study of tumor and adjacent non-tumor tissue in lung cancer. The sample holds a few counts of this clonotype. CDR3 length: 20 residues. V dropped 6 bases and J dropped 4; count of bases not matched to a gene: 21. The germline V gene encodes CDR1 SGHAT and CDR2 FQNNGV. Three rounds of nested PCR, following a modified ARM-PCR protocol, produced the TCRbeta library. Each CDR3 protein gets one entry after TCRdb re-called the multiplex PCR reads with MiXCR. Of roughly 81,000 distinct CDR3 sequences in the sample, around 57% are singletons; the top ten hold more than 14%. The template was RNA from unsorted bulk tissue.

The source is a man between 65 and 85 years old with non-small cell lung cancer. The chain employs TRBV11-2 and TRBJ2-1, with 10 positions matching TRBD2. The sample consisted of lung tumor tissue. CDR3 bases: TGTGCCAGCAGTCTCAGGGGGGGGGCAGGGACACTAGCGGGGTACAATGAGCAGTTCTTC. Its protein product is CASSLRGGAGTLAGYNEQFF.